Described below is a single T cell receptor (beta chain) sequence and its context. The antigen is not known. The sample belongs to a study of CD8+ T cells in alopecia areata. As for the study in general: In an open-label trial, patients got 5 to 10 mg tofacitinib twice daily.

The CDR3 has 15 residues. The germline CDR1 and CDR2 sequences are SQVTM and ANQGSEA. Germline trimming cut 7 bases from V and 4 bases from J; bases unmatched to any gene: 13. Whole-study results and caveats: Patients shared TCRs less clearly than mice did, possibly owing to HLA.

Following extraction, RNA underwent reverse transcription to cDNA, which served as the sequencing template. Measured with immunoSEQ multiplex PCR; TCRdb has only the in-frame clones, and not every one. The repertoire consists of over 200,000 clones, with roughly 57% occurring once and the leading ten covering less than 0.6%. The J gene is TRBJ2-1, the V gene TRBV29-1; 7 nucleotides align to TRBD2. The specimen comprised CD4+ T cells sorted from blood, sampled at week 0. The receptor's source is a human donor with alopecia areata. CDR3 bases: TGCAGCGCCGGGGGGTGGGCGGAAGCGTACAATGAGCAGTTCTTC. Its translation is CSAGGWAEAYNEQFF.